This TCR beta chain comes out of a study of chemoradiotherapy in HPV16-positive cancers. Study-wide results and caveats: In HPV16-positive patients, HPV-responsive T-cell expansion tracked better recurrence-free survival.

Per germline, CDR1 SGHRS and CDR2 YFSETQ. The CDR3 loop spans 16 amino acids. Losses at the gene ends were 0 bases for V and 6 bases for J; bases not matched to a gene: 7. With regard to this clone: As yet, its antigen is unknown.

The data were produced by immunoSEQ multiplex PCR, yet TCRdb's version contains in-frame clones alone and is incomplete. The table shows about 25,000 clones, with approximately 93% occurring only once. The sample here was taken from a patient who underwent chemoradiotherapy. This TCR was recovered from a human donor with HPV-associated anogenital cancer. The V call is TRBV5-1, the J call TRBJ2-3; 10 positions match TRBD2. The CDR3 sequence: CASSLASGGDIDTQYF. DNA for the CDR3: TGCGCCAGCAGCTTGGCTAGCGGGGGTGATATCGATACGCAGTATTTT.